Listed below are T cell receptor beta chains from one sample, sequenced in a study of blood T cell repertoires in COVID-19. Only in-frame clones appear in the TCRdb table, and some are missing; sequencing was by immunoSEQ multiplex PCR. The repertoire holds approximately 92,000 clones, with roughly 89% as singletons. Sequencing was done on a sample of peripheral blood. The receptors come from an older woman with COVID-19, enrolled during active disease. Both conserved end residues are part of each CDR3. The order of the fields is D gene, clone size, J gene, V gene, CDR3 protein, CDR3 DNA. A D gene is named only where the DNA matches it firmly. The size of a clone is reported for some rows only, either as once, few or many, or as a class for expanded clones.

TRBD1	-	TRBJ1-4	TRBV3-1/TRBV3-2	CASSQAGGRVWKLFF	TGTGCCAGCAGCCAAGCAGGGGGTCGCGTATGGAAACTGTTTTTT
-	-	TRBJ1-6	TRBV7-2	CASSLAQGTISPLHF	TGTGCCAGCAGCTTAGCCCAGGGTACAATATCACCCCTCCACTTT
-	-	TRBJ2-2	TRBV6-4	CASKRHYTGELFF	TGTGCCAGCAAGAGACACTACACCGGGGAGCTGTTTTTT
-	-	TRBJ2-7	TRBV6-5	CASAPGQGLGEQYF	TGTGCCAGCGCCCCCGGCCAGGGTCTCGGCGAGCAGTACTTC
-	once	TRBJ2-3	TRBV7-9	CASSTSGGADTQYF	TGTGCCAGCAGCACATCCGGGGGTGCAGATACGCAGTATTTT
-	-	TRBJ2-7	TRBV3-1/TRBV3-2	CASSRGFYEQYF	TGTGCCAGCAGTCGGGGGTTCTACGAGCAGTACTTC
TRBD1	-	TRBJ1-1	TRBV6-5	CASSYGQGETEAFF	TGTGCCAGCAGTTACGGACAGGGGGAAACTGAAGCTTTCTTT
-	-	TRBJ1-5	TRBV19	CASSIGGRRSNQPQHF	TGTGCCAGTAGTATAGGCGGGAGACGTAGCAATCAGCCCCAGCATTTT
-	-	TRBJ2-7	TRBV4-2	CATYSRAYEQYF	TGTGCCACCTACTCCAGGGCCTACGAGCAGTACTTC
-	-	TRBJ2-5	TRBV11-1	CASSLAQRKETQYF	TGTGCCAGCAGCTTAGCCCAGCGGAAAGAGACCCAGTACTTC
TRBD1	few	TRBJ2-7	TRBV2	CASSVTGQGAYEQYF	TGTGCCAGCAGTGTTACGGGACAGGGTGCCTACGAGCAGTACTTC
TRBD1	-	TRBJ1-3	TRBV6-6	CASSWGQGVDTIYF	TGTGCCAGCAGTTGGGGACAGGGTGTCGACACCATATATTTT
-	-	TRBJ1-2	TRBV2	CASSEYRAKDGYTF	TGTGCCAGCAGTGAATACAGGGCTAAGGATGGCTACACCTTC
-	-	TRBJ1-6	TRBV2	CARGYRAESPLHF	TGTGCCCGGGGATACAGGGCAGAGTCACCCCTCCACTTT
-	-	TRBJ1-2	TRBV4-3	CASSPGQGFGYGYTF	TGCGCCAGCAGCCCCGGGCAGGGCTTTGGCTATGGCTACACCTTC
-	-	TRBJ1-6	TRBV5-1	CASSWMDSRAGNSPLHF	TGCGCCAGCAGCTGGATGGACAGCCGAGCTGGTAATTCACCCCTCCACTTT
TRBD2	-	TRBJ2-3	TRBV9	CASSVVERGGSTDTQYF	TGTGCCAGCAGCGTAGTGGAGCGGGGGGGAAGCACAGATACGCAGTATTTT
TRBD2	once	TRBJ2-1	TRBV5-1	CASSFLAGAPNEQFF	TGCGCCAGCAGCTTCCTAGCGGGGGCCCCCAATGAGCAGTTCTTC
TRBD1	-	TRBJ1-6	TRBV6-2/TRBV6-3	CASSLIDRDSPLHF	TGTGCCAGCAGTTTAATAGACAGGGATTCACCCCTCCACTTT
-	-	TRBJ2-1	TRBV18	CASSPVGPEQFF	TGTGCCAGCTCACCAGTCGGTCCCGAGCAGTTCTTC
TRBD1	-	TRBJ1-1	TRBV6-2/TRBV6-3	CASSLGGTGGSAEAFF	TGTGCCAGCAGTTTGGGTGGAACAGGGGGCAGCGCTGAAGCTTTCTTT
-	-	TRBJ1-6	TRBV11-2	CASSLDPGQGSPLHF	TGTGCCAGCAGCTTAGATCCCGGGCAGGGATCACCCCTCCACTTT
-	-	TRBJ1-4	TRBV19	CASSINPAGLATNEKLFF	TGTGCCAGTAGTATCAATCCGGCAGGGCTTGCAACTAATGAAAAACTGTTTTTT
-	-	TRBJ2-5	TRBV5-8	CASPLRLLQIGTQYF	TGTGCCAGCCCTCTGCGATTGCTCCAAATCGGGACCCAGTACTTC
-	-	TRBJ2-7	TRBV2	CASSDLTPSGGAAREQYF	TGTGCCAGCAGTGATCTTACGCCGTCTGGAGGGGCAGCCCGCGAGCAGTACTTC
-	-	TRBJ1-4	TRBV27	CASSFGATNEKLFF	TGTGCCAGCAGTTTCGGGGCAACTAATGAAAAACTGTTTTTT
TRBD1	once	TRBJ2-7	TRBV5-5	CASSLGDRDHEQYF	TGTGCCAGCAGCTTGGGGGACAGGGACCACGAGCAGTACTTC
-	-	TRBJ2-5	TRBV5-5	CASSYTAGEETQYF	TGTGCCAGCAGCTATACGGCAGGGGAAGAGACCCAGTACTTC
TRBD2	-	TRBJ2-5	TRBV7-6	CASSFQLAGHPMGETQYF	TGTGCCAGCAGCTTCCAACTAGCGGGACACCCTATGGGCGAGACCCAGTACTTC
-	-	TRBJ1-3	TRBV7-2	CASSLAFSGNTIYF	TGTGCCAGCAGCTTAGCCTTCTCTGGAAACACCATATATTTT
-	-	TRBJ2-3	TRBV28	CASSLGGGQHIDTQYF	TGTGCCAGCAGTCTAGGCGGGGGCCAACACATAGATACGCAGTATTTT
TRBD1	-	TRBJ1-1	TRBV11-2	CASSQDRDEAFF	TGTGCCAGCAGCCAGGACAGGGATGAAGCTTTCTTT
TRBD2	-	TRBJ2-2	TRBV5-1	CASSLLPSGNTGELFF	TGCGCCAGCAGCTTGTTGCCTAGCGGAAACACCGGGGAGCTGTTTTTT
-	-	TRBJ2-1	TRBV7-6	CASSLGGHPNNEQFF	TGTGCCAGCAGCTTAGGGGGGCATCCCAACAATGAGCAGTTCTTC
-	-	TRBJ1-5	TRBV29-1	CSVARDSNQPQHF	TGCAGCGTTGCCAGGGATAGCAATCAGCCCCAGCATTTT
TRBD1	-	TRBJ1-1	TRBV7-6	CASSPWDRGNTEAFF	TGTGCCAGCAGCCCATGGGACAGGGGGAACACTGAAGCTTTCTTT
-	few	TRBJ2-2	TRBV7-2	CASSGRRGNTGELFF	TGTGCCAGCAGCGGGCGGCGGGGGAACACCGGGGAGCTGTTTTTT
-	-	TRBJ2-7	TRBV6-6	CASSLPGTSSYEQYF	TGTGCCAGCAGTCTCCCCGGAACTAGCTCCTACGAGCAGTACTTC
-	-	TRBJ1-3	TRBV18	CASSPIPDRYSGNTIYF	TGTGCCAGCTCACCAATCCCAGACAGATACTCTGGAAACACCATATATTTT
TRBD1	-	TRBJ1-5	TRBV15	CATSSRGWSNQPQHF	TGTGCCACCAGCAGCAGGGGGTGGAGCAATCAGCCCCAGCATTTT
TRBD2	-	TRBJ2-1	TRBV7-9	CASSLARGDGSYNEQFF	TGTGCCAGCAGCTTAGCTCGGGGGGATGGTTCCTACAATGAGCAGTTCTTC
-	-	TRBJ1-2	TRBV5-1	CASSLSGRATGYTF	TGCGCCAGCAGCTTGTCGGGCAGGGCTACTGGCTACACCTTC
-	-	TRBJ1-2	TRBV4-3	CASSQVPVSNYGYTF	TGCGCCAGCAGCCAAGTTCCGGTATCCAACTATGGCTACACCTTC
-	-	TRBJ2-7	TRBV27	CASSLSRGGYEQYF	TGTGCCAGCAGTTTAAGCAGGGGCGGCTACGAGCAGTACTTC
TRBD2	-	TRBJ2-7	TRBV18	CASSPPGGGYEQYF	TGTGCCAGCTCACCACCAGGCGGGGGTTACGAGCAGTACTTC
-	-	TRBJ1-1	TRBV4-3	CASSPGGRLTEAFF	TGCGCCAGCAGCCCCGGGGGAAGATTAACAGAAGCTTTCTTT
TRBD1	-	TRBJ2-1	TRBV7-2	CASSSSYRGSYNEQFF	TGTGCCAGCAGCTCTTCCTACAGGGGCTCCTACAATGAGCAGTTCTTC
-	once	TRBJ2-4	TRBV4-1	CASSQGQGYKNIQYF	TGCGCCAGCAGCCAGGGGCAGGGATACAAAAACATTCAGTACTTC
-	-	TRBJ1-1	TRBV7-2	CASSPGWQGANTEAFF	TGTGCCAGCAGCCCAGGATGGCAGGGTGCGAACACTGAAGCTTTCTTT
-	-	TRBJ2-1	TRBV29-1	CSATLSRHYNEQFF	TGCAGCGCCACCCTATCTCGACACTACAATGAGCAGTTCTTC
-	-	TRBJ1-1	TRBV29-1	CSVESFLRTEAFF	TGCAGCGTTGAATCCTTCCTGAGGACTGAAGCTTTCTTT
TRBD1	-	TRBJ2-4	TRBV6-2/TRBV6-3	CASSYRGTGKNIQYF	TGTGCCAGCAGTTACAGGGGGACAGGGAAAAACATTCAGTACTTC